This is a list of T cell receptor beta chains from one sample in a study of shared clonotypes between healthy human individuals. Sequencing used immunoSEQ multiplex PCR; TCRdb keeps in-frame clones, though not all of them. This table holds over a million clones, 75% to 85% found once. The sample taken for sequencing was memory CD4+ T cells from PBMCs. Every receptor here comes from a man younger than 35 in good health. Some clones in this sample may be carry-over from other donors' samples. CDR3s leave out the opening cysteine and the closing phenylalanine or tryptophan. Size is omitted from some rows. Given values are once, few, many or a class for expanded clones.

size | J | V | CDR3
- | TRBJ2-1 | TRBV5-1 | ASSLGLVSSYNEQF
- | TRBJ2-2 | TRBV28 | ASRPGGSRSGELF
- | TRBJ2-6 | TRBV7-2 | ASKAGRAGANVLT
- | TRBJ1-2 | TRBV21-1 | ASSKAGPVVGYGYT
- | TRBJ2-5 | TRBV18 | ASSRMKTGFTETQY
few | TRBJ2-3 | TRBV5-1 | ASSWRGPDTQY
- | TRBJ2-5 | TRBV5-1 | ASSSGQANLETQY
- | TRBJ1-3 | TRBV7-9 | ASRKRGGNTIY
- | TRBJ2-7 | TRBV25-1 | ASSNSPSPSYEQY
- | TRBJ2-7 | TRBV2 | ASSVQEPYEQY
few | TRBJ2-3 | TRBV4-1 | ASSAAGGADTQY
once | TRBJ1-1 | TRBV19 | ASSIEGARTEAF
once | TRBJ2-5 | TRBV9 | ASSVEPSGRWETQY
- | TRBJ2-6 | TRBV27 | ASSLSRQSSGANVLT
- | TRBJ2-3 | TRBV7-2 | ASSFSGAVSDTQY
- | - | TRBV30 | AWDNTGRTEQY
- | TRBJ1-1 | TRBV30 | AWGSGTFGGAF